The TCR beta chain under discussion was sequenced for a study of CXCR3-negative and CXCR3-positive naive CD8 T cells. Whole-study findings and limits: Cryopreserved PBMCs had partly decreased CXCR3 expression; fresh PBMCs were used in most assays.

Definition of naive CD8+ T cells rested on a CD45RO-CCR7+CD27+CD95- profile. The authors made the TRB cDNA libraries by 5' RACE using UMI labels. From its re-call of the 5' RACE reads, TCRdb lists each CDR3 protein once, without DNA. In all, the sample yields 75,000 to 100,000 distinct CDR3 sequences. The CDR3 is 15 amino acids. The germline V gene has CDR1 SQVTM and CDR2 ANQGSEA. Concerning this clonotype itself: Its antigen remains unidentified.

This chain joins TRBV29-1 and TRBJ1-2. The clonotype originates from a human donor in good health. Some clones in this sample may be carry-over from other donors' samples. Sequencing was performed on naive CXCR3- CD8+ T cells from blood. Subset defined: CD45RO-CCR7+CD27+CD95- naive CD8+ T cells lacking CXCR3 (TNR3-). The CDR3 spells CSVEGPGDYSYGYTF. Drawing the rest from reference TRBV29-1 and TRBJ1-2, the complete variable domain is SAVISQKPSRDICQRGTSLTIQCQVDSQVTMMFWYRQQPGQSLTLIATANQGSEATYESGFVIDKFPISRPNLTFSTLTVSNMSPEDSSIYLCSVEGPGDYSYGYTFGSGTRLTVV.